A selection of T cell receptor beta chains follows, all from one sample in a study of cytomegalovirus exposure and HLA in healthy donors. The method was immunoSEQ multiplex PCR; TCRdb's version includes in-frame clones alone and lacks a portion of them. The table records 120,000 to 150,000 clones, around 80% of them present only once. The specimen was PBMCs. All receptors derive from a woman in her forties or fifties in good health and CMV-seropositive. CDR3s include the opening cysteine and the closing phenylalanine or tryptophan. D genes are given only for firm matches. Clone size is stated in some rows and not others, as once, few, many or a class when expanded.

cdr3_nt: TGTGCCAGCAGCCTGGCACCCGGGACAGGGTACAAGAATGAGCAGTTCTTC; cdr3_aa: CASSLAPGTGYKNEQFF; d_call: TRBD1; clone_size: -; v_call: TRBV7-8; j_call: TRBJ2-1
cdr3_nt: TGTGCCAGCAGCCGGGGCGGGCTAGCGGGCTCCGAGCAGTACTTC; cdr3_aa: CASSRGGLAGSEQYF; d_call: TRBD2; clone_size: -; v_call: TRBV7-2; j_call: TRBJ2-7
cdr3_nt: TGTGCCAGCAGCCGGCAAGCGGCCTTTTGGTCCGGGGAGCTGTTTTTT; cdr3_aa: CASSRQAAFWSGELFF; d_call: -; clone_size: -; v_call: TRBV7-2; j_call: TRBJ2-2
cdr3_nt: TGTGCCAGCAGCCCCCGTGGGAGGGGGAGGGACACAGATACGCAGTATTTT; cdr3_aa: CASSPRGRGRDTDTQYF; d_call: -; clone_size: -; v_call: TRBV7-9; j_call: TRBJ2-3
cdr3_nt: TGTGCCAGCAGCTTGGTCAGGGGGCGCAGCGACGAGCAGTACTTC; cdr3_aa: CASSLVRGRSDEQYF; d_call: TRBD1; clone_size: -; v_call: TRBV7-8; j_call: TRBJ2-7
cdr3_nt: TGCGCCAGCAGCTTGGAAGGGACAGGGGCGGGGCAGCCCCAGCATTTT; cdr3_aa: CASSLEGTGAGQPQHF; d_call: TRBD1; clone_size: few; v_call: TRBV5-1; j_call: TRBJ1-5
cdr3_nt: TGTGCCAGCAGTTTTGGTATAGCGGGAAGCTCCTACAATGAGCAGTTCTTC; cdr3_aa: CASSFGIAGSSYNEQFF; d_call: TRBD2; clone_size: -; v_call: TRBV27; j_call: TRBJ2-1
cdr3_nt: TGCGCCAGCAGCCAGGACAGGGGCTCGTCCTACGAGCAGTACTTC; cdr3_aa: CASSQDRGSSYEQYF; d_call: TRBD1; clone_size: -; v_call: TRBV4-1; j_call: TRBJ2-7
cdr3_nt: TGTGCCAGCAGCCCAGGGACAGCTCCTAGCACAGATACGCAGTATTTT; cdr3_aa: CASSPGTAPSTDTQYF; d_call: TRBD1; clone_size: -; v_call: TRBV9; j_call: TRBJ2-3
cdr3_nt: TGTGCCAGCAGCCTCCCCGGGACGGGGGAATACGAGCAGTACTTC; cdr3_aa: CASSLPGTGEYEQYF; d_call: -; clone_size: few; v_call: TRBV5-8; j_call: TRBJ2-7
cdr3_nt: TGCGCCAGCAGCTGGGACAGGTCCTACGAGCAGTACTTC; cdr3_aa: CASSWDRSYEQYF; d_call: TRBD1; clone_size: -; v_call: TRBV5-1; j_call: TRBJ2-7
cdr3_nt: TGCGCCAGCAGCTCACAGGAAAACGTGGCCAAAAACATTCAGTACTTC; cdr3_aa: CASSSQENVAKNIQYF; d_call: -; clone_size: few; v_call: TRBV5-1; j_call: TRBJ2-4
cdr3_nt: TGTGCCAGCTCACCACCGAGCCAAATTCGGGGTAAACTGTTTTTT; cdr3_aa: CASSPPSQIRGKLFF; d_call: -; clone_size: -; v_call: TRBV18; j_call: TRBJ1-4
cdr3_nt: TGTGCCAGCAGCCCTCTAGGACAGGGGAACACTGAAGCTTTCTTT; cdr3_aa: CASSPLGQGNTEAFF; d_call: TRBD1; clone_size: -; v_call: TRBV14; j_call: TRBJ1-1
cdr3_nt: TGTGCCAGCAGTTTAAGGAGACTAGCGGGGCACAATGAGCAGTTCTTC; cdr3_aa: CASSLRRLAGHNEQFF; d_call: TRBD2; clone_size: -; v_call: TRBV28; j_call: TRBJ2-1
cdr3_nt: TGCAGCGTTGGGGGGGGTGGGGGGCCGAACACCGGGGAGCTGTTTTTT; cdr3_aa: CSVGGGGGPNTGELFF; d_call: -; clone_size: -; v_call: TRBV29-1; j_call: TRBJ2-2
cdr3_nt: TGTGCCAGCAGCGCAAGAGGGTACAGTACTGAAGCTTTCTTT; cdr3_aa: CASSARGYSTEAFF; d_call: -; clone_size: -; v_call: TRBV9; j_call: TRBJ1-1
cdr3_nt: TGTGCCAGCAGCTTGCCCAGGGGAGCTGAAGCTTTCTTT; cdr3_aa: CASSLPRGAEAFF; d_call: -; clone_size: -; v_call: TRBV5-4; j_call: TRBJ1-1
cdr3_nt: TGTGCCAGTGGGATGGGACAGCCTCAGGAGCAGTACTTC; cdr3_aa: CASGMGQPQEQYF; d_call: TRBD1; clone_size: -; v_call: TRBV19; j_call: TRBJ2-7
cdr3_nt: TGCGCCAGCAGCGGGGACAGGAACGAGCAGTACTTC; cdr3_aa: CASSGDRNEQYF; d_call: TRBD1; clone_size: -; v_call: TRBV5-1; j_call: TRBJ2-7
cdr3_nt: TGTGCCAGTAGTATAGACCCGGTCCGTCAGAACACTGAAGCTTTCTTT; cdr3_aa: CASSIDPVRQNTEAFF; d_call: -; clone_size: -; v_call: TRBV19; j_call: TRBJ1-1
cdr3_nt: TGCAGCGTTGGGCGGACAGGGTGGGACACTGAAGCTTTCTTT; cdr3_aa: CSVGRTGWDTEAFF; d_call: TRBD1; clone_size: -; v_call: TRBV29-1; j_call: TRBJ1-1
cdr3_nt: TGTGCCAGCAGCCCCCGGGGGGAAGAGACCCAGTACTTC; cdr3_aa: CASSPRGEETQYF; d_call: TRBD2; clone_size: once; v_call: TRBV7-6; j_call: TRBJ2-5
cdr3_nt: TGTGCCAGCAGCGCCGCCGGGACAACTGATTGGGGCTATGGCTACACCTTC; cdr3_aa: CASSAAGTTDWGYGYTF; d_call: -; clone_size: -; v_call: TRBV5-6; j_call: TRBJ1-2
cdr3_nt: TGTGCCAGCAAGACGGGGGGGACAGTCAATGAGCAGTTCTTC; cdr3_aa: CASKTGGTVNEQFF; d_call: -; clone_size: -; v_call: TRBV2; j_call: TRBJ2-1